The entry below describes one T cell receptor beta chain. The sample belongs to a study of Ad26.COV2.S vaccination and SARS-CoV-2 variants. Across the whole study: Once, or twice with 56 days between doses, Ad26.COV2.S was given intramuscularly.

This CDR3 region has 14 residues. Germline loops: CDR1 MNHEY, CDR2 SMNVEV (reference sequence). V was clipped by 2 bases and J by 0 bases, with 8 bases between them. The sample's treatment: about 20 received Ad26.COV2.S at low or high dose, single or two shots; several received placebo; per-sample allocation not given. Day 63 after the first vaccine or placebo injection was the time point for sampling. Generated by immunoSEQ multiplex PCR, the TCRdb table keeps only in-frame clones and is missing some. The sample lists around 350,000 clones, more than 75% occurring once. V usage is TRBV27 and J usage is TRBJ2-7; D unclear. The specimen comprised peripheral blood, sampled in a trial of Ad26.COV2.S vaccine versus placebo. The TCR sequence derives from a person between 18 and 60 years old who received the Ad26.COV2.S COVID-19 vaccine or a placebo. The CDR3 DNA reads TGTGCCAGCAGTTTAATCCAGGACTCCTACGAGCAGTACTTC. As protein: CASSLIQDSYEQYF.